This entry is about one TCR beta chain. The antigen is undetermined. Positive CCR7 selection of CD45RO-negative cells yielded the naive CD8 cells, and terminally differentiated effector memory CD45RA+ cells were excluded. Healthy HIV-negative adults without recent acute infections or vaccinations served as donors. The data were taken from a study of shared clonotypes between healthy human individuals. Study-wide results and caveats: Sharing of clonotypes among donors was expected to vary with sequencing depth.

The CDR3 is 11 residues long. Germline V gene sequence: CDR1 MGHRA, CDR2 YSYEKL. Losses at the gene ends were 8 bases for V and 11 bases for J; bases not matched to a gene: 7. Assay: immunoSEQ multiplex PCR; the TCRdb copy retains only in-frame clones and omits some. The sample yields about 2 million clones, around 96% seen once. Sequenced material: naive CD8+ T cells sorted from blood. J is TRBJ2-7 and V is TRBV4-1; 9 positions match TRBD2. This TCR was recovered from a man aged 18 to 30 in good health. The CDR3 reads CASFGGGVKYF. CDR3 sequence (DNA): TGCGCCAGCTTCGGCGGGGGGGTAAAGTACTTC.